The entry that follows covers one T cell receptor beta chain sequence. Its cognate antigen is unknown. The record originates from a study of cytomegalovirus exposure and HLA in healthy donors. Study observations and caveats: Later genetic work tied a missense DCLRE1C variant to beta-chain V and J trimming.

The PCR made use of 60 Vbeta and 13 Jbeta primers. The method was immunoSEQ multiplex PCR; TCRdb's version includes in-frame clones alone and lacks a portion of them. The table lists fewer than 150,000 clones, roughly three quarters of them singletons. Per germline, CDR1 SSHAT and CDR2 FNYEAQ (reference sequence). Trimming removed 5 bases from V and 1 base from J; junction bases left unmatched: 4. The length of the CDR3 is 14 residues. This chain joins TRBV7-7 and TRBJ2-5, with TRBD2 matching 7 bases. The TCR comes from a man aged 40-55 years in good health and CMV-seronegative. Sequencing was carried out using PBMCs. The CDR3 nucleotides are TGTGCCAGCAGCGAATCTAGCGGCCAAGAGACCCAGTACTTC. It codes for CASSESSGQETQYF.